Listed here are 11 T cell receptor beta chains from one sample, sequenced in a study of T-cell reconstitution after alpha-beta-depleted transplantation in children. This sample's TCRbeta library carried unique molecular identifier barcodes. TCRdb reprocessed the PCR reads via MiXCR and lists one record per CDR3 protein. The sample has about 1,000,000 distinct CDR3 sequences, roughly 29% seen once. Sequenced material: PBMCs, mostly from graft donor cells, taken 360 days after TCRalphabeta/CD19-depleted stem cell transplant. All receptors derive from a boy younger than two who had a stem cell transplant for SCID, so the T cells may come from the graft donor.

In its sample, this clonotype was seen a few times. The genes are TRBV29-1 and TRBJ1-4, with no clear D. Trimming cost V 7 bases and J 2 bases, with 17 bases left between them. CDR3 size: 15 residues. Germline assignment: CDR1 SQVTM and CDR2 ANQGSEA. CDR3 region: CSAAAQSTTNEKLFF. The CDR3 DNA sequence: TGCAGCGCCGCCGCACAGTCCACGACTAATGAAAAACTGTTTTTT.

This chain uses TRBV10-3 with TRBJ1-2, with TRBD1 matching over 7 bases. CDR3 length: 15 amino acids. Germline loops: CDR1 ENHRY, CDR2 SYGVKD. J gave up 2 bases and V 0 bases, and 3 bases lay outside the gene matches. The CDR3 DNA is TGTGCCATCAGTGAGTCGACAGGGCTGAACTATGGCTACACCTTC. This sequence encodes CAISESTGLNYGYTF.

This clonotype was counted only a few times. The CDR3 DNA reads as TGTGCCAGCAGTTTATTAGGGCGGGGGGATTCCTACAATGAGCAGTTCTTC. Residues: CASSLLGRGDSYNEQFF. J is TRBJ2-1 and V is TRBV27, with 8 bases that match TRBD2. Germline loops: CDR1 MNHEY, CDR2 SMNVEV (reference sequence). The CDR3 contains 17 residues. V was clipped by 1 base and J by 1 base; unmatched bases: 6.

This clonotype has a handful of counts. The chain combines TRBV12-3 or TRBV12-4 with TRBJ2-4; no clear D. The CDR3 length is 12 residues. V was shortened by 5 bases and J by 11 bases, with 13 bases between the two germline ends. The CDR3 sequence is CASSPQGLVQYF. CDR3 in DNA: TGTGCCAGCAGTCCCCAAGGCTTGGTTCAGTACTTC.

The CDR3 DNA reads TGCGCCAGCAGCTTGGGCGTCGGGGTCAGGACAGATACGCAGTATTTT. Its protein is CASSLGVGVRTDTQYF. The chain carries TRBV5-1 and TRBJ2-3; D might be TRBD2 (5 bases). V was shortened by 0 bases and J by 3 bases, with 14 bases between the two germline ends. Germline loops: CDR1 SGHRS, CDR2 YFSETQ. This CDR3 region has 16 residues.

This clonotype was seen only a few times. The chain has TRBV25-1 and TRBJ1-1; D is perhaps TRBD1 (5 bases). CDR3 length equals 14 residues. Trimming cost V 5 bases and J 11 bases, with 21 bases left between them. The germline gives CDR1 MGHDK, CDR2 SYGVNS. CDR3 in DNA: TGTGCCAGCAGTCAAGACGGGACTTCGTATCCGGCTTTCTTT. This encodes CASSQDGTSYPAFF. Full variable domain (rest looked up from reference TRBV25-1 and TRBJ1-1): EADIYQTPRYLVIGTGKKITLECSQTMGHDKMYWYQQDPGMELHLIHYSYGVNSTEKGDLSSESTVSRIRTEHFPLTLESARPSHTSQYLCASSQDGTSYPAFFGQGTRLTVV.

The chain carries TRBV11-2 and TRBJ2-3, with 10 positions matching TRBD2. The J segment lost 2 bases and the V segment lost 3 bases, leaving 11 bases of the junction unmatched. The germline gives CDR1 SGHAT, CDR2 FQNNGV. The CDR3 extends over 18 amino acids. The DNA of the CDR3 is TGTGCCAGCAGCTTTCCGATTAGGACTAGCGGAGACACAGATACGCAGTATTTT. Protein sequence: CASSFPIRTSGDTDTQYF.

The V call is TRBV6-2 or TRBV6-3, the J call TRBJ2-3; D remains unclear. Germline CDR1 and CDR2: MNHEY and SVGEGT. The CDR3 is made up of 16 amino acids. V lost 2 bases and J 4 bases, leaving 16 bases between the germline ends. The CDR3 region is CASSYKRTPTSDTQYF. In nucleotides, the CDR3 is TGTGCCAGCAGTTACAAACGAACTCCCACGTCAGATACGCAGTATTTT.

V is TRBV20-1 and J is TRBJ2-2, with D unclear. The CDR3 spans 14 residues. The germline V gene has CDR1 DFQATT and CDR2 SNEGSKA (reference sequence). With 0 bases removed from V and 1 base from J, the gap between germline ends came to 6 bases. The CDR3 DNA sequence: TGCAGTGCTAGAGACGACAAGAACACCGGGGAGCTGTTTTTT. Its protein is CSARDDKNTGELFF.

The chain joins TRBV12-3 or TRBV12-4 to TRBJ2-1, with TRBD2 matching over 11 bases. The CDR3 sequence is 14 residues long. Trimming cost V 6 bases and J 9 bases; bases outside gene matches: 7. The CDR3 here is CASRVAGGPSEQFF. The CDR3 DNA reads TGTGCCAGCAGAGTAGCGGGGGGGCCTAGTGAGCAGTTCTTC.

This CDR3 reads CASSLAYLWAARDTQYF. The CDR3 bases are TGTGCCAGCAGCTTAGCCTACCTTTGGGCAGCGAGGGATACGCAGTATTTT. This chain uses TRBV7-2 with TRBJ2-3; D is unclear. Per germline, CDR1 SGHTA and CDR2 FQGNSA. This CDR3 is 17 amino acids long. Trimming took 0 bases from V and 6 from J, leaving 19 bases between them.